Following are 30 T cell receptor beta chains from one sample sequenced in a study of Graves' ophthalmopathy and Graves' hyperthyroidism. The authors amplified TCR beta CDR3 regions from RNA transcripts. Amplification began with first-round RT-PCR using HTBI primers, then second-round multiplex PCR was performed. TCRdb reprocessed the multiplex PCR reads via MiXCR and lists one record per CDR3 protein. The sample includes 600,000 to 950,000 distinct CDR3 sequences, 35% to 50% seen only once; the top ten take 44%. The sample taken for sequencing was peripheral blood. These receptors came from an adult man with Graves' ophthalmopathy.

This clonotype showed up just a few times. V gene TRBV25-1 combines with J gene TRBJ1-4; 10 bases fit TRBD1. J gave up 14 bases and V 6 bases, and 15 bases lay outside the gene matches. The CDR3 extends over 15 amino acids. Germline CDR1 is MGHDK and CDR2 is SYGVNS. The CDR3 sequence is CASRPRGQGGKTLFF. CDR3 in DNA: TGTGCCAGCAGACCTCGTGGACAGGGGGGAAAAACGCTGTTTTTT.

The chain carries TRBV20-1 and TRBJ2-7; 8 nucleotides line up with TRBD2. The CDR3 contains 14 residues. Germline CDR1 is DFQATT and CDR2 is SNEGSKA (reference sequence). Trimming removed 6 bases from V and 5 bases from J; junction bases left unmatched: 12. CDR3 DNA: TGCAGTGCCCGACCCCCGGGTAGCGGGGACGAGCAGTACTTC. This translates into CSARPPGSGDEQYF.

The gene calls are TRBV7-3 and TRBJ1-6; D unclear. CDR1 and CDR2 from the germline V gene are SGHTA and FQGTGA. This CDR3 spans 19 amino acids. V lost 5 bases and J lost 5, with 25 bases in between. The CDR3 region has the DNA TGTGCCAGCAGCCTAAACCCCCCTCCCTGCTCTACAAATAATTCACCCCTCCACTTT. It codes for CASSLNPPPCSTNNSPLHF.

In its sample, this clonotype was seen many times. The chain carries TRBV15 and TRBJ1-1, with TRBD1 matching 11 bases. The length of the CDR3 is 17 residues. In germline, CDR1 is LNHNV, CDR2 YYDKDF (reference sequence). V shed 1 base, J shed 5 bases, and the junction held 9 bases outside the gene matches. In DNA, the CDR3 is TGTGCCACCAGCAGAGTATGGACAGGGGGCGTCGGGACTGAAGCTTTCTTT. Translation gives CATSRVWTGGVGTEAFF. Supplemented by reference TRBV15 and TRBJ1-1, the full variable domain reads DAMVIQNPRYQVTQFGKPVTLSCSQTLNHNVMYWYQQKSSQAPKLLFHYYDKDFNNEADTPDNFQSRRPNTSFCFLDIRSPGLGDTAMYLCATSRVWTGGVGTEAFFGQGTRLTVV.

About this clonotype itself: A much larger clone differs from this one at a single base, so this may be a read error. The rearrangement joins TRBV11-2 to TRBJ1-2; possibly TRBD1 for D (6 bases). The CDR3 has 13 residues. Germline-derived CDR1 and CDR2 are SGHAT and FQNNGV. Here the CDR3 DNA reads TGTGCCCGCAGCGGTTGGACAGACTATGGCTACACCTTC. Protein sequence: CARSGWTDYGYTF.

This clonotype was seen only a few times. J is TRBJ2-5 and V is TRBV2; 7 bases fit TRBD2. Germline values: CDR1 SNHLY, CDR2 FYNNEI. The CDR3 is made up of 16 amino acids. V lost 0 bases and J lost 4; bases outside the gene matches: 8. The CDR3 nucleotides are TGTGCCAGCAGTGAAGCTTCCAGCGGGGACCTAGAGACCCAGTACTTC. This translates into CASSEASSGDLETQYF.

The chain joins TRBV20-1 to TRBJ2-7, with 8 bases identical to TRBD2. This CDR3 has 12 amino acids. V was clipped by 2 bases and J by 7 bases; unmatched bases: 4. Per the germline V gene, CDR1 is DFQATT and CDR2 is SNEGSKA (reference sequence). CDR3 nucleotides: TGCAGTGCTAGATCCCTAGCGGGTGAGCAGTACTTC. It yields the protein CSARSLAGEQYF.

The table lists this clonotype with a few counts. At one of its ends the junction is not consistent with the germline gene, which may arise from a read error. The chain employs TRBV13 and TRBJ2-6; the D is unclear. CDR1 and CDR2 (germline): PRHDT, FYEKMQ (reference sequence). The CDR3 loop spans 16 amino acids. DNA for the CDR3: TGCGCCAGCAGCCAAAGACTGAGCTCTGGGGCCAACGTCCTGACTTTC. Translating it yields CASSQRLSSGANVLTF.

CDR3 loop: CSAARTDVNQPQHF. The CDR3 DNA follows: TGCAGTGCTGCTCGGACAGATGTTAATCAGCCCCAGCATTTT. This chain joins TRBV20-1 and TRBJ1-5, with a weak D call TRBD1 (6 bases). V lost 5 bases and J 4 bases, leaving 15 bases between the germline ends. The CDR3 spans 14 residues. The V gene's germline CDR1 is DFQATT and CDR2 SNEGSKA (reference sequence).

This clonotype was counted once. This sequence may be a read error, since a much larger clone differs from it by one base. The gene calls are TRBV20-1 and TRBJ1-2, with 8 bases lining up with TRBD1. The germline V gene encodes CDR1 DFQATT and CDR2 SNEGSKA (reference sequence). The CDR3 spans 15 residues. CDR3 protein: CCANQDGQGFYGYTF. In DNA form, the CDR3 reads TGCTGTGCTAATCAGGATGGACAGGGATTCTATGGCTACACCTTC.

This clonotype was seen once. The J gene is TRBJ2-1, the V gene TRBV29-1, with D possibly TRBD1 on 6 matching bases. Germline lookup yields CDR1 SQVTM and CDR2 ANQGSEA. The length of the CDR3 is 15 residues. The V end was cut by 4 bases, the J end by 4 bases, with 17 bases between. CDR3 region: CSVVAPSDRYNEQFF. CDR3 in DNA: TGCAGCGTTGTGGCTCCCTCCGACAGGTACAATGAGCAGTTCTTC.

This clonotype came up a few times. V is TRBV20-1 and J is TRBJ2-7, with 12 bases matching TRBD2. The CDR3 sequence is 13 residues long. J was trimmed by 3 bases and V by 4 bases; bases with no gene match: 1. The germline V gene has CDR1 DFQATT and CDR2 SNEGSKA (reference sequence). CDR3: CSAMGLAGYEQYF. The CDR3, as DNA: TGCAGTGCTATGGGACTAGCGGGCTACGAGCAGTACTTC.

The V and J genes are TRBV12-3 or TRBV12-4 and TRBJ2-5; 7 bases map to TRBD2. There are 14 residues in the CDR3. V shed 4 bases, J shed 4 bases, and the junction held 6 bases outside the gene matches. CDR3: CASSYWGGRETQYF. The CDR3 DNA reads as TGTGCCAGCAGTTACTGGGGAGGGAGAGAGACCCAGTACTTC.

A few counts support this clonotype. The chain recombines TRBV5-4 with TRBJ1-4; D may be TRBD1 (5 bases). Trimming removed 4 bases from V and 7 bases from J, with 20 bases in between. The CDR3 extends over 16 amino acids. Germline V gene sequence: CDR1 SGHNT, CDR2 YYREEE (reference sequence). The CDR3 spells CASSPTSAGLGEKLFF. The CDR3 nucleotides read TGTGCCAGCAGCCCGACGTCTGCAGGGTTAGGTGAAAAACTGTTTTTT. The entire variable domain, with the rest obtained from reference TRBV5-4 and TRBJ1-4, is as follows: ETGVTQSPTHLIKTRGQQVTLRCSSQSGHNTVSWYQQALGQGPQFIFQYYREEENGRGNFPPRFSGLQFPNYSSELNVNALELDDSALYLCASSPTSAGLGEKLFFGSGTQLSVL.

CDR3 amino acids: CASSLGYPYKDEQYF. CDR3 DNA sequence: TGTGCCAGCAGCTTGGGATATCCCTATAAGGACGAGCAGTACTTC. This chain links TRBV7-2 with TRBJ2-7, with D unclear. The CDR3 runs 15 residues. Germline V lookup: CDR1 SGHTA, CDR2 FQGNSA. Trimming stripped 3 bases from V and 5 bases from J, with 17 bases between.

The V call is TRBV6-5, the J call TRBJ1-1; unclear D gene. Looked up from germline, CDR1 is MNHEY and CDR2 is SVGAGI. This CDR3 comprises 16 residues. V gave up 0 bases and J gave up 0 bases, with 11 bases separating them. CDR3 loop: CASSYSPFQMNTEAFF. Written as DNA, the CDR3 is TGTGCCAGCAGTTACTCCCCATTTCAAATGAACACTGAAGCTTTCTTT.

This clonotype was seen repeatedly, ten times or more. J is TRBJ2-7 and V is TRBV19; no clear D. The ends were cut back, 5 bases at V and 2 bases at J, with 13 bases in the middle. The length of the CDR3 is 14 residues. In germline, CDR1 is LNHDA, CDR2 SQIVND (reference sequence). CDR3 in amino acids: CASSARRTAYEQYF. DNA of the CDR3: TGTGCCAGTAGTGCCCGACGGACGGCCTACGAGCAGTACTTC. Full variable domain (rest looked up from reference TRBV19 and TRBJ2-7): DGGITQSPKYLFRKEGQNVTLSCEQNLNHDAMYWYRQDPGQGLRLIYYSQIVNDFQKGDIAEGYSVSREKKESFPLTVTSAQKNPTAFYLCASSARRTAYEQYFGPGTRLTVT.

The chain uses TRBV7-2 and TRBJ2-5; D gene uncertain. In germline, CDR1 is SGHTA, CDR2 FQGNSA. The length of the CDR3 is 13 residues. Between the trimmed V and J ends, which lost 1 base and 7 bases, there was a span of 10 bases. The CDR3 spells CASSLGGSGTQYF. The CDR3 DNA follows: TGTGCCAGCAGCTTAGGTGGGTCCGGGACCCAGTACTTC. Filled out from reference TRBV7-2 and TRBJ2-5, the complete variable domain reads GAGVSQSPSNKVTEKGKDVELRCDPISGHTALYWYRQSLGQGLEFLIYFQGNSAPDKSGLPSDRFSAERTGGSVSTLTIQRTQQEDSAVYLCASSLGGSGTQYFGPGTRLLVL.

This clonotype has only a few counts. V is TRBV24-1 and J is TRBJ1-5; TRBD1 matches at 8 bases. The ends lost 11 bases at V and 3 bases at J; junction bases unmatched: 14. This CDR3 has 16 residues. Per germline, CDR1 KGHDR and CDR2 SFDVKD. In nucleotides, the CDR3 is TGTGCCAGCAGCCCCGGACAGGGACTTTTCAATCAGCCCCAGCATTTT. This translates into CASSPGQGLFNQPQHF.

The rearrangement joins TRBV7-9 to TRBJ2-5, with 11 positions matching TRBD1. The CDR3 is made up of 15 amino acids. In germline, CDR1 is SEHNR, CDR2 FQNEAQ (reference sequence). J was trimmed by 2 bases and V by 3 bases; bases with no gene match: 2. The CDR3 nucleotides read TGTGCCAGCAGCTTGGGACAGGGGGATCAAGAGACCCAGTACTTC. Encoded protein: CASSLGQGDQETQYF.

This chain uses TRBV6-2 or TRBV6-3 with TRBJ2-7, with no clear D. Trimming left V 4 bases short and J 5 bases short, with 9 bases between. The germline V gene has CDR1 MNHEY and CDR2 SVGEGT. The CDR3 length is 12 residues. The CDR3 loop is CASSLTVDEQYF. In DNA form, the CDR3 reads TGTGCCAGCAGTTTAACGGTCGACGAGCAGTACTTC.

This clonotype occurred a few times. This chain joins TRBV6-5 and TRBJ1-2; TRBD1 matches at 7 bases. This CDR3 comprises 12 residues. Germline assignment: CDR1 MNHEY and CDR2 SVGAGI. The V segment lost 8 bases and the J segment 6 bases; nucleotides outside the gene matches: 6. The CDR3 region has the DNA TGTGCCAGCCAGCAAGGGGGCGATGGCTACACCTTC. It codes for CASQQGGDGYTF.

Note on this clonotype: One base away lies a much larger clone, so this may be a sequencing read error. The chain uses TRBV11-2 and TRBJ2-7; D remains unclear. CDR3 length: 12 amino acids. CDR1 and CDR2 (germline): SGHAT, FQNNGV. This chain's CDR3 is CASSFISCEQYF. The CDR3 DNA reads TGTGCCAGCAGCTTCATCTCCTGCGAGCAGTACTTC.

V usage is TRBV19 and J usage is TRBJ2-2; D is unclear. V shed 4 bases and J shed 8 bases, with 8 bases lying between them. CDR3 length: 12 amino acids. CDR1 and CDR2 (germline): LNHDA, SQIVND (reference sequence). CDR3 in DNA: TGTGCCAGTAGTAGGGCGCCAGGGGAGCTGTTTTTT. Amino acids: CASSRAPGELFF.

J is TRBJ2-6 and V is TRBV2; no definite D call. Between the trimmed V and J ends, which lost 10 bases and 2 bases, there was a span of 12 bases. Germline CDR1 SNHLY, CDR2 FYNNEI. CDR3 length: 14 residues. CDR3 loop: CATDTPTGANVLTF. CDR3 nucleotides: TGTGCCACCGATACCCCAACTGGGGCCAACGTCCTGACTTTC. Full variable domain (rest looked up from reference TRBV2 and TRBJ2-6): EPEVTQTPSHQVTQMGQEVILRCVPISNHLYFYWYRQILGQKVEFLVSFYNNEISEKSEIFDDQFSVERPDGSNFTLKIRSTKLEDSAMYFCATDTPTGANVLTFGAGSRLTVL.

This chain uses TRBV29-1 with TRBJ2-3, with 12 bases that match TRBD2. CDR1 is SQVTM, CDR2 ANQGSEA, per germline. This CDR3 has 15 amino acids. V dropped 5 bases and J dropped 0; count of bases not matched to a gene: 3. The CDR3 DNA is TGCAGCGTTCCTAGCGGGGGGGTCAGCACAGATACGCAGTATTTT. Amino acid sequence: CSVPSGGVSTDTQYF.

With respect to this clonotype: This may be a read error: a much more frequent sequence differs by one nucleotide. The gene calls are TRBV2 and TRBJ2-1; D unclear. CDR1 and CDR2 from the germline V gene are SNHLY and FYNNEI. The CDR3 loop spans 12 amino acids. CDR3 region: CACSEEYNEQFF. The DNA for the CDR3 is TGTGCCTGCAGTGAAGAATACAATGAGCAGTTCTTC.

In its sample, this clonotype was seen many times. The chain joins TRBV29-1 to TRBJ1-1; D ambiguous. The CDR3 is 11 residues long. The germline V gene encodes CDR1 SQVTM and CDR2 ANQGSEA. V was trimmed by 7 bases and J by 4 bases, leaving 10 bases between them. The chain's CDR3 is CSALIPTEAFF. DNA for the CDR3: TGCAGCGCCCTAATCCCCACTGAAGCTTTCTTT.

For this clonotype: One end of the junction does not line up with germline, which may come from a read error. The chain links TRBV2 to TRBJ1-2; D may be TRBD1 (6 bases). The germline gives CDR1 SNHLY, CDR2 FYNNEI. The CDR3 length is 15 residues. CDR3: CASTPAGAGIYGYTF. CDR3 nucleotide sequence: TGTGCCAGCACTCCAGCGGGGGCGGGCATCTATGGCTATACCTTC. The whole variable domain, remainder taken from reference TRBV2 and TRBJ1-2, is EPEVTQTPSHQVTQMGQEVILRCVPISNHLYFYWYRQILGQKVEFLVSFYNNEISEKSEIFDDQFSVERPDGSNFTLKIRSTKLEDSAMYFCASTPAGAGIYGYTFGSGTRLTVV.

This clonotype has just a few counts. The chain joins TRBV19 to TRBJ1-2; a weak D match, TRBD1 (5 bases). Germline CDR1 reads LNHDA; CDR2 reads SQIVND (reference sequence). The V and J ends lost 7 bases and 2 bases respectively, with 17 bases between them. This CDR3 has 15 residues. The DNA of the CDR3 is TGTGCCAGTACCCTCAGCGGGACGGAAAACTATGGCTACACCTTC. Translating it yields CASTLSGTENYGYTF.